Each of the 6 T cell receptor beta chains below was sequenced from the same sample in a study of tissue T cells after allogeneic stem cell transplantation (dated by TCRdb to between 2021 and 2022). To prepare the library, the immunoSEQ multiplex PCR assay was applied. TCRdb provides this immuneACCESS table in a form limited to in-frame rearrangements. Some clones are lacking; in checked studies, under half of them reflect an unresolved V gene, and why the rest are absent is not known. This sample is represented by about 11,000 clones; more than 30% of them were singletons. The top ten clonotypes cover less than 2% of the sample. Reading the label with the study, this specimen's time point is: mouse harvest day 7 after allogeneic transplant. Mouse grafts combined 10^7 T-cell-depleted bone marrow cells with 10^6 splenic CD5+ T cells, given via tail vein injection. The sequencing sample was made of skin. The receptors come from a female BALB/c mouse given C57BL/6 T cells with graft-versus-host disease after an allogeneic hematopoietic cell transplant.

Comments on this clone: These gene names are mouse names. Read sequence stops 1 residue before the CDR3 end, and the germline J gene provides the missing end. The V and J genes are TRBV2 and TRBJ2-5; TRBD1 matches 10 bases. Losses at the gene ends were 3 bases for V and 5 bases for J; bases not matched to a gene: 5. Looked up from germline, CDR1 is LGHNA and CDR2 is YSYQKL. The CDR3 sequence is 15 residues long. CDR3 DNA (partial): TGTGCCAGCAGCCACTCCGGGACAGGGGTAGACACCCAGTAC. Translating gives CASSHSGTGVDTQY. The CDR3 in full is CASSHSGTGVDTQYF.

Remarks on this clone: The gene symbols are mouse symbols. The CDR3 end is not reached by the read, which stops 1 residue before it; the germline J gene fills it in. The chain couples TRBV12-2 to TRBJ1-4; 12 bases agree with TRBD1. CDR1 is SGHLS and CDR2 is HYDKME in the germline V gene. Trimming cost V 0 bases and J 6 bases; bases outside gene matches: 1. This CDR3 has 15 residues. The CDR3 loop reads CASSLGDRGHERLFF. Partial CDR3 DNA: TGTGCCAGCTCTCTCGGGGACAGGGGGCACGAAAGATTATTT.

This clone was counted a few times. Mouse germline and gene names are used. The CDR3 goes on 1 residue after the read ends, and that part is filled in from the germline J gene. The rearrangement links TRBV12-1 to TRBJ2-7, with a weak D call TRBD1 (6 bases). Trimming left V 0 bases short and J 7 bases short, with 12 bases between. Germline CDR1 is SGHSN and CDR2 is HYEKVE. This CDR3 contains 13 residues. The chain's CDR3 is CASSLTRGGEQYF. The DNA read from the CDR3 is TGTGCCAGCTCTCTCACCAGGGGAGGGGAACAGTAC.

A single count supports this clone. Gene names follow the mouse nomenclature. The CDR3 is cut off 1 residue early in the read; its end comes from the germline J gene. J is TRBJ2-5 and V is TRBV3; D may be TRBD1 (6 bases). This CDR3 is built from 14 residues. The ends were cut back, 1 base at V and 2 bases at J, with 7 bases in the middle. CDR1 is SNHLY, CDR2 FYNGKV, per germline (reference sequence). The chain's CDR3 is CASSLEGVQDTQYF. The covered CDR3 bases are TGTGCCAGCAGCTTAGAGGGGGTCCAAGACACCCAGTAC.

Concerning this clone itself: Germline and genes: mouse. Read coverage stops 1 residue before the CDR3 terminus; the germline J gene supplies the remainder. The rearrangement joins TRBV26 to TRBJ2-4, with TRBD2 as a possible D gene (6 bases). From germline, CDR1 is KGHPV and CDR2 FQNQEV (reference sequence). V shed 8 bases and J shed 4 bases, with 10 bases lying between them. This CDR3 is 12 amino acids long. CDR3 DNA, as far as it was read: TGTGCCAGCCGCCGGGGGGAAAACACCTTGTAC. Translated, it gives CASRRGENTLY. The whole CDR3 reads CASRRGENTLYF.

About this clone: The gene symbols are mouse symbols. The read falls 1 residue short of the CDR3 end, and the missing part is taken from the germline J gene. The chain links TRBV31 to TRBJ2-5; possibly TRBD1 for D (6 bases). V lost 2 bases to trimming and J lost 4 bases, with 13 bases between them. Per the germline V gene, CDR1 is GKSSPN and CDR2 is SITVG. The CDR3 has 14 amino acids. Partial CDR3 DNA: TGTGCCTGGAGTACAGGGAGGAGAAAAGACACCCAGTAC. Its protein product is CAWSTGRRKDTQY. The CDR3 reads in full as CAWSTGRRKDTQYF.